This T cell receptor beta chain was sequenced for a study of control samples from healthy donors and cancer patients. From germline, CDR1 is MDHEN and CDR2 SYDVKM. CDR3 size: 15 residues. Trimming removed 7 bases at V and 0 bases at J, with 16 bases between. Assay used: immunoSEQ multiplex PCR; TCRdb lists only in-frame clones, some missing. The sample gives roughly 400,000 clones, around 90% of which show up once; 5.5% to 8% is in the top ten. The sequence came from a man between 40 and 49 years old with head and neck cancer. The source material was PBMCs. The chain combines TRBV28 with TRBJ2-7; D is possibly TRBD2 (7 bases). The chain's CDR3 is CASTEGGTSSYEQYF. CDR3 DNA sequence: TGTGCCAGCACCGAGGGGGGGACGAGCTCCTACGAGCAGTACTTC.